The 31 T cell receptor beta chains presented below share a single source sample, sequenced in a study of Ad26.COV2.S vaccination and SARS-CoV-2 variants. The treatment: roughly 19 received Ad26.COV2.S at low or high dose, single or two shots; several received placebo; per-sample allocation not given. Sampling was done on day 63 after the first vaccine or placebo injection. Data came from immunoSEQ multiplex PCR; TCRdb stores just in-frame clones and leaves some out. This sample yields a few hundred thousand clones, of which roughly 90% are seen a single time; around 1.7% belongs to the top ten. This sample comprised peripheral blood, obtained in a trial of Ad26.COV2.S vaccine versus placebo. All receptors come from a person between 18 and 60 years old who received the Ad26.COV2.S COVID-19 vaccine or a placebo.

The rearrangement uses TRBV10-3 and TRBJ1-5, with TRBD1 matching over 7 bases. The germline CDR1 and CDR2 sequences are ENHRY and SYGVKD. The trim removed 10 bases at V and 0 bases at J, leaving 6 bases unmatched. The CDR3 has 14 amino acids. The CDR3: CATRDSNSNQPQHF. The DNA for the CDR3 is TGTGCCACCCGGGACAGCAATAGCAATCAGCCCCAGCATTTT.

The CDR3 coding sequence is TGTGCCAGCAGCTTAGGGGGGGTATCCTACAATGAGCAGTTCTTC. It is translated as CASSLGGVSYNEQFF. The chain links TRBV7-2 to TRBJ2-1; possible D gene TRBD2, 6 bases. The germline CDR1 and CDR2 sequences are SGHTA and FQGNSA. CDR3 length equals 15 residues. V was shortened by 1 base and J by 1 base, with 8 bases between the two germline ends.

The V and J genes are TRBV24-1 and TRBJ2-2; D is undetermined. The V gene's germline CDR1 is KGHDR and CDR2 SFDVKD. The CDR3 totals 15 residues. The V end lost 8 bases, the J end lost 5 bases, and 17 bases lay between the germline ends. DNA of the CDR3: TGTGCCACCAAGACCCAAGGCGAGGAGACCGGGGAGCTGTTTTTT. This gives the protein CATKTQGEETGELFF.

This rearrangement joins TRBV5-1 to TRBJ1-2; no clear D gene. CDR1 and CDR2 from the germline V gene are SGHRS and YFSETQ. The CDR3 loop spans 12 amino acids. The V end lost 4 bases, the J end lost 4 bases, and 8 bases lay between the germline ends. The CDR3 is CASSTLSYGYTF. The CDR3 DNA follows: TGCGCCAGCAGCACTTTAAGCTATGGCTACACCTTC.

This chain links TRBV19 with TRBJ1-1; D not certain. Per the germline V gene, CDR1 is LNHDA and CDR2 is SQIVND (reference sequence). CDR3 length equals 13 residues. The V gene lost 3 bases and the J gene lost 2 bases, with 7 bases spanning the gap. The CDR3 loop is CASSIVSNTEAFF. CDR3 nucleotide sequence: TGTGCCAGTAGTATCGTCAGCAACACTGAAGCTTTCTTT.

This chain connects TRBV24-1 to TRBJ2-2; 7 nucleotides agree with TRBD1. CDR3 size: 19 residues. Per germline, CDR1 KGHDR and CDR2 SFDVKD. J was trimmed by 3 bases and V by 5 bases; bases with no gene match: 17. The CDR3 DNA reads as TGTGCCACCAGTGGGTTCAGTAGGGGGCGCCAATTGGACACCGGGGAGCTGTTTTTT. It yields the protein CATSGFSRGRQLDTGELFF.

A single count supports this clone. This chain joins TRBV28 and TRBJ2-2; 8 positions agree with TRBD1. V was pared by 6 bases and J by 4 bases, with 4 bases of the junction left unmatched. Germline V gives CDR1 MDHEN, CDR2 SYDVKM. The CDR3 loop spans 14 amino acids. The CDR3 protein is CASSLGQATGELFF. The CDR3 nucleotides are TGTGCCAGCAGCCTGGGACAGGCCACCGGGGAGCTGTTTTTT.

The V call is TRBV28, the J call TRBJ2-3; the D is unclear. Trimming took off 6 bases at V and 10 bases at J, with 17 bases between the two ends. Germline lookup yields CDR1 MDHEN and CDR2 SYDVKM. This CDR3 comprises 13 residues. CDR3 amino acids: CASRGTFPTAQYF. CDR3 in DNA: TGTGCCAGCAGGGGAACTTTTCCCACCGCGCAGTATTTT. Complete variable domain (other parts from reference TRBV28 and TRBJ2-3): DVKVTQSSRYLVKRTGEKVFLECVQDMDHENMFWYRQDPGLGLRLIYFSYDVKMKEKGDIPEGYSVSREKKERFSLILESASTNQTSMYLCASRGTFPTAQYFGPGTRLTVL.

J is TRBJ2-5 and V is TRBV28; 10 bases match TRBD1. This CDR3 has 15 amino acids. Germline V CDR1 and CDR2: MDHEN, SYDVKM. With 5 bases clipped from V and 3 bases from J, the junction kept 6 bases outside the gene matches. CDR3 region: CASSQTGGSKETQYF. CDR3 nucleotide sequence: TGTGCCAGCAGTCAGACAGGGGGCTCAAAAGAGACCCAGTACTTC. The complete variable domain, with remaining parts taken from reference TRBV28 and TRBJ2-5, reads DVKVTQSSRYLVKRTGEKVFLECVQDMDHENMFWYRQDPGLGLRLIYFSYDVKMKEKGDIPEGYSVSREKKERFSLILESASTNQTSMYLCASSQTGGSKETQYFGPGTRLLVL.

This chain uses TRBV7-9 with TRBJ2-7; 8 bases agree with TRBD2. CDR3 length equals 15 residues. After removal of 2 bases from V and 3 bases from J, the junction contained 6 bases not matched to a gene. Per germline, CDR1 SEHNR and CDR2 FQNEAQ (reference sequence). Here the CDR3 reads CASSLTGGRIYEQYF. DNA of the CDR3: TGTGCCAGCAGCTTAACTGGCGGGAGGATCTACGAGCAGTACTTC.

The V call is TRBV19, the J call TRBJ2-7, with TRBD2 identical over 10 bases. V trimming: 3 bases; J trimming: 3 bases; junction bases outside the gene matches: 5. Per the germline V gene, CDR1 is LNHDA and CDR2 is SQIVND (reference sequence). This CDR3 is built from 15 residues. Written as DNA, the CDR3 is TGTGCCAGTAGTATTACTAGCGGGGACCTCTACGAGCAGTACTTC. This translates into CASSITSGDLYEQYF.

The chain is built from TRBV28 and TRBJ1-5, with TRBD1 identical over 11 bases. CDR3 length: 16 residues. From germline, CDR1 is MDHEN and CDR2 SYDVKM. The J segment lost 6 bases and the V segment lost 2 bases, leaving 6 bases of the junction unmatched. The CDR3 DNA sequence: TGTGCCAGCAGTTTACGGGGACAGGGGGTATTTCAGCCCCAGCATTTT. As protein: CASSLRGQGVFQPQHF.

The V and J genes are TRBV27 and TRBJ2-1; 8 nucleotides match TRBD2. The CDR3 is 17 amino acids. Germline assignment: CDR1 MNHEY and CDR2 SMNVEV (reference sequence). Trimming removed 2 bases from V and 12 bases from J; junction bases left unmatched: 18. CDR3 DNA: TGTGCCAGCAGTTTAGTTTTGCGGGGGGCCCCAGGGTTTCGGCAGTTCTTC. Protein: CASSLVLRGAPGFRQFF.

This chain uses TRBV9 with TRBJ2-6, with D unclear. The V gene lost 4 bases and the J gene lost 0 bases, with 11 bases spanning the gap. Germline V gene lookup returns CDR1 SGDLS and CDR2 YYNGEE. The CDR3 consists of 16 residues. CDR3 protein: CASSFQLSSGANVLTF. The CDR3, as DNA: TGTGCCAGCAGCTTTCAACTCAGCTCTGGGGCCAACGTCCTGACTTTC.

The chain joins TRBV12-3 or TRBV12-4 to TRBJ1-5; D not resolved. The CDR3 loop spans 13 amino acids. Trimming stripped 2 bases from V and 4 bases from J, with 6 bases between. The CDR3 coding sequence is TGTGCCAGCAGTTTAAACAATAATCAGCCCCAGCATTTT. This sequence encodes CASSLNNNQPQHF.

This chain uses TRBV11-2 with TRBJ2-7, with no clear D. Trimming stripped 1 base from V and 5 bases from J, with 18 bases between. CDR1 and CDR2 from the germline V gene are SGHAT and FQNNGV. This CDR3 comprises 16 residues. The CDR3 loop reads CASSLVFTAIIDEQYF. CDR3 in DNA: TGTGCCAGCAGCTTAGTCTTTACAGCCATTATCGACGAGCAGTACTTC. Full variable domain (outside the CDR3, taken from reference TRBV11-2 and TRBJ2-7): EAGVAQSPRYKIIEKRQSVAFWCNPISGHATLYWYQQILGQGPKLLIQFQNNGVVDDSQLPKDRFSAERLKGVDSTLKIQPAKLEDSAVYLCASSLVFTAIIDEQYFGPGTRLTVT.

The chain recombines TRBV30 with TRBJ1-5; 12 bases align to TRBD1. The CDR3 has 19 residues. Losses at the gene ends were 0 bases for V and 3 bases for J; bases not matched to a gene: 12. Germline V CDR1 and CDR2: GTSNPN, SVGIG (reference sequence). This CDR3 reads CAWSVTGTGGYAPNQPQHF. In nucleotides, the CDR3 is TGTGCCTGGAGTGTAACGGGGACAGGGGGCTATGCCCCCAATCAGCCCCAGCATTTT. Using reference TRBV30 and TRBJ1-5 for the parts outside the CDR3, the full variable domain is SQTIHQWPATLVQPVGSPLSLECTVEGTSNPNLYWYRQAAGRGLQLLFYSVGIGQISSEVPQNLSASRPQDRQFILSSKKLLLSDSGFYLCAWSVTGTGGYAPNQPQHFGDGTRLSIL.

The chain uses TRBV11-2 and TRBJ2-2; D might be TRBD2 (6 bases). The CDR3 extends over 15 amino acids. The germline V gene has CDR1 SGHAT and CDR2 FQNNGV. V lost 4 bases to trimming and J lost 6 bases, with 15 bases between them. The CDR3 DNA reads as TGTGCCAGCAGCTCCGTCGGGGGAAAGGCCGGGGAGCTGTTTTTT. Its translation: CASSSVGGKAGELFF.

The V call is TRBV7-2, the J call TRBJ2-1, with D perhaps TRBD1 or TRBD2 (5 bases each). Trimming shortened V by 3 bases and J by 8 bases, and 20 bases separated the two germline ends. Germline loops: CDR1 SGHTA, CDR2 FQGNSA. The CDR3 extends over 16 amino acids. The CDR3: CASSFRPGPLADEQFF. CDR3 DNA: TGTGCCAGCAGCTTTAGACCGGGACCCCTCGCGGATGAGCAGTTCTTC. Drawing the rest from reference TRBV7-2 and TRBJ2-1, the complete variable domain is GAGVSQSPSNKVTEKGKDVELRCDPISGHTALYWYRQSLGQGLEFLIYFQGNSAPDKSGLPSDRFSAERTGGSVSTLTIQRTQQEDSAVYLCASSFRPGPLADEQFFGPGTRLTVL.

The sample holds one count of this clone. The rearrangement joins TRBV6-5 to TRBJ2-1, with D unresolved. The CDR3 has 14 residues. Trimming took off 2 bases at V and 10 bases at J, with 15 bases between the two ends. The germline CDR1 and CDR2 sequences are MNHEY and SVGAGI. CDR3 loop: CASSYSGPLKEQFF. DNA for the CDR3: TGTGCCAGCAGTTACAGTGGGCCACTCAAGGAGCAGTTCTTC.

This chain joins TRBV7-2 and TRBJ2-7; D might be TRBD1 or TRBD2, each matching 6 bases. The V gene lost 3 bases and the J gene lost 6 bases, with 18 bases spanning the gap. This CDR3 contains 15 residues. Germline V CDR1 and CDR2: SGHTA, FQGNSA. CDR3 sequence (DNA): TGTGCCAGCAGCTTTTCTGGGGGGCTTTCTGGCGAGCAGTACTTC. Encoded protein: CASSFSGGLSGEQYF. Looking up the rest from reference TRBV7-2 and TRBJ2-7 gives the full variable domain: GAGVSQSPSNKVTEKGKDVELRCDPISGHTALYWYRQSLGQGLEFLIYFQGNSAPDKSGLPSDRFSAERTGGSVSTLTIQRTQQEDSAVYLCASSFSGGLSGEQYFGPGTRLTVT.

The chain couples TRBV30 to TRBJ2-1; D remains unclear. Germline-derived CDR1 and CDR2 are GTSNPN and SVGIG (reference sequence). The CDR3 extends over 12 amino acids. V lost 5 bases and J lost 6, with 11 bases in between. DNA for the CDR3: TGTGCCTGGGGCGGTTTTACCAATGAGCAGTTCTTC. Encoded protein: CAWGGFTNEQFF.

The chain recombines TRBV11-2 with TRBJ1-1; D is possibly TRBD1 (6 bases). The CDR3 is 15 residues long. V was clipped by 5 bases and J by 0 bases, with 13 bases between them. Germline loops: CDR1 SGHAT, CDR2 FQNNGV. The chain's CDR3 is CASSRIQGMNTEAFF. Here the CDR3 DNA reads TGTGCCAGCAGCCGTATACAGGGAATGAACACTGAAGCTTTCTTT.

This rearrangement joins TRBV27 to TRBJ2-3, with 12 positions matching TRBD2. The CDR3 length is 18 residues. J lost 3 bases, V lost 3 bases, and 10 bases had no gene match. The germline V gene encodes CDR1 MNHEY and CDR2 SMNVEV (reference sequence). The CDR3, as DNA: TGTGCCAGCAGTTTCGGTCGGGTGACTAGCGGGGGAACAGATACGCAGTATTTT. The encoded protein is CASSFGRVTSGGTDTQYF.

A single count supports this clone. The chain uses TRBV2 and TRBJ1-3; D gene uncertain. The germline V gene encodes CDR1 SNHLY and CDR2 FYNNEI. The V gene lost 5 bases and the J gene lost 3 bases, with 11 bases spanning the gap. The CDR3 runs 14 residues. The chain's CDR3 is CASSPGGSGNTIYF. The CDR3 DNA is TGTGCCAGCAGTCCGGGAGGGAGTGGAAACACCATATATTTT.

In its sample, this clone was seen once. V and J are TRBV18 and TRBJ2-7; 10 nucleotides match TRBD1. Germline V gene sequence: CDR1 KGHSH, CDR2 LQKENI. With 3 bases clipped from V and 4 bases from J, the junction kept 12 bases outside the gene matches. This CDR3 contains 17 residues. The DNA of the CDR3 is TGTGCCAGCTCACCGTGGGACAGGGGAGATGGTCGTTACGAGCAGTACTTC. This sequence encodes CASSPWDRGDGRYEQYF.

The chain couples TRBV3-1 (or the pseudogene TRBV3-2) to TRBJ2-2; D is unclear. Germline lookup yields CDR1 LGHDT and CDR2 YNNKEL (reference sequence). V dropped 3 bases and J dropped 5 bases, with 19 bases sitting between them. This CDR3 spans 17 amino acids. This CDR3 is CASSHISRLSVTGELFF. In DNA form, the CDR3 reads TGTGCCAGCAGCCATATATCCAGGTTGAGCGTTACCGGGGAGCTGTTTTTT.

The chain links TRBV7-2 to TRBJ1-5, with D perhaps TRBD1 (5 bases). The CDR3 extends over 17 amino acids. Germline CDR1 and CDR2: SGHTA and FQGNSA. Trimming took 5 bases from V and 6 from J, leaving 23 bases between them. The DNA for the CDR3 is TGTGCCAGCAGCCCTGGGGGAGGCCCTCTCCTCGGTCAGCCCCAGCATTTT. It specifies CASSPGGGPLLGQPQHF.

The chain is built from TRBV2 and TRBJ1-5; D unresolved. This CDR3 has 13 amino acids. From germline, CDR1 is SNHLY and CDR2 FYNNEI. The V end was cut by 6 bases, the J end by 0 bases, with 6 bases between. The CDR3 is CASRGYSNQPQHF. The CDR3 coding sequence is TGTGCCAGCAGAGGTTATAGCAATCAGCCCCAGCATTTT.

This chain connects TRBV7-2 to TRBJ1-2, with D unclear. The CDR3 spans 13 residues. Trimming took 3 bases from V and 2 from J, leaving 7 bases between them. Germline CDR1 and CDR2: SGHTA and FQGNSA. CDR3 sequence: CASSFSLNYGYTF. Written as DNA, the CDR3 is TGTGCCAGCAGCTTCTCCCTGAACTATGGCTACACCTTC.

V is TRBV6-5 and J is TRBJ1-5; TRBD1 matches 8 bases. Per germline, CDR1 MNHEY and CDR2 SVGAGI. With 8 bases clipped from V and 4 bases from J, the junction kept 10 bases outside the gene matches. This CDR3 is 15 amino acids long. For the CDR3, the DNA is TGTGCCAGCGTCCCCGGACAGGGAGGTAATCAGCCCCAGCATTTT. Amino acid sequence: CASVPGQGGNQPQHF.